What follows describes a single T cell receptor beta chain. The antigen is unknown. This entry comes from a study of post-analysis software for immune sequencing data. Study-level findings and limits: Samples made in the same batch grouped tightly together by F measure.

Unique molecular identifiers were built into the TCR beta cDNA libraries. A single record per CDR3 protein comes from TCRdb applying MiXCR to the PCR reads. The sample includes hundreds of thousands of distinct CDR3 sequences, 25% to 30% of them seen just once. The sequence derives from a girl aged 10-17 years with multiple sclerosis. Sample: blood.

DNA of the CDR3: TGTGCCAGCAGTTACTTGGGAGACAGAGCACAAGAGACCCAGTACTTC. Translating gives CASSYLGDRAQETQYF. The J gene is TRBJ2-5, the V gene TRBV6-6; D tentatively reads TRBD1 or TRBD2 (5 bases each). V was pared by 1 base and J by 2 bases, with 14 bases between. Germline CDR1 is MNHNY and CDR2 is SVGAGI (reference sequence). This CDR3 is 16 amino acids long.